This T cell receptor beta chain was sequenced during a study of CD8 T cells in Susac syndrome. Whole-study context: Among the Susac syndrome patients sequenced, 5 or 6 had active disease and about eight were in remission. General study findings and limits: In Susac patients, clonal expansion was not detected in CD4+ cells.

Negative isolation was used for CD8+ and CD4+ T cells, and FACS enrichment was applied to TEMRA cells. A word on this clonotype: The antigen is not known.

CDR3 length: 16 residues. Trimming at V came to 2 bases and at J to 5 bases, leaving 11 bases not matched to a gene. CDR1 and CDR2 (germline): SGHTA, FQGTGA. When the RNA was reverse transcribed, random hexamers were used with an input of about 0.5 to 1 ug. TCRdb redid the calling of the immunoSEQ multiplex PCR reads with MiXCR, one entry per CDR3 protein. The sample shows approximately 180,000 distinct CDR3 sequences, roughly nine tenths of them seen only once. This clonotype originated in a human donor with Susac syndrome. The sequenced sample was CD4+ T cells from PBMCs. The chain recombines TRBV7-3 with TRBJ2-7; TRBD2 matches 8 bases. CDR3 bases: TGTGCCAGCAGCTTAGGGCTAGCGGGTGGGGAGGACGAGCAGTACTTC. Encoded protein: CASSLGLAGGEDEQYF.